These T cell receptor beta chains were read from a single sample in a study of T cell repertoires in ileal Crohn's disease. The repertoire was sequenced with immunoSEQ multiplex PCR; TCRdb's copy has only in-frame clones and lacks some. The sample records about 8,000 clones, 65% to 90% being singletons. The sample comprised ileal tissue. The source of these receptors is an adult with Crohn's disease. Both conserved end residues are part of each CDR3. Fields, in order: D gene, J gene, V gene, clone size, CDR3 protein, CDR3 DNA. D genes are given only for firm matches. For some rows the clone size is stated as once, few or many, or as a class when expanded; others skip it.

d_gene: TRBD1; j_gene: TRBJ1-2; v_gene: TRBV6-6; abundance: .; CDR3aa: CASTQGAEGYYGYTF; CDR3nt: TGTGCCAGCACCCAGGGGGCCGAGGGGTACTATGGCTACACCTTC
d_gene: TRBD1; j_gene: TRBJ1-2; v_gene: TRBV30; abundance: .; CDR3aa: CAWSGDRANYGYTF; CDR3nt: TGTGCCTGGAGTGGGGACAGGGCTAACTATGGCTACACCTTC
d_gene: .; j_gene: TRBJ1-2; v_gene: TRBV28; abundance: .; CDR3aa: CASSFQQDGYTF; CDR3nt: TGTGCCAGCAGTTTTCAGCAGGATGGCTACACCTTC
d_gene: .; j_gene: TRBJ1-1; v_gene: TRBV7-3; abundance: .; CDR3aa: CASSLTANTEAFF; CDR3nt: TGTGCCAGCAGCTTAACAGCGAACACTGAAGCTTTCTTT
d_gene: TRBD1; j_gene: TRBJ2-2; v_gene: TRBV7-8; abundance: once; CDR3aa: CASSWGQPADTGELFF; CDR3nt: TGTGCCAGCAGCTGGGGACAGCCTGCGGACACCGGGGAGCTGTTTTTT
d_gene: TRBD2; j_gene: TRBJ2-3; v_gene: TRBV6-1; abundance: .; CDR3aa: CASSEGLASSTDTQYF; CDR3nt: TGTGCCAGCAGTGAAGGACTAGCGTCTAGCACAGATACGCAGTATTTT
d_gene: .; j_gene: TRBJ1-4; v_gene: TRBV6-6; abundance: .; CDR3aa: CASSNSGEKLFF; CDR3nt: TGTGCCAGCAGCAACTCGGGCGAAAAACTGTTTTTT
d_gene: .; j_gene: TRBJ1-2; v_gene: TRBV9; abundance: .; CDR3aa: CASSVAQNYGYTF; CDR3nt: TGTGCCAGCAGCGTCGCACAGAACTATGGCTACACCTTC
d_gene: .; j_gene: TRBJ2-2; v_gene: TRBV5-1; abundance: .; CDR3aa: CASSLMDHWVVSGELFF; CDR3nt: TGCGCCAGCAGCTTGATGGACCACTGGGTGGTGTCCGGGGAGCTGTTTTTT
d_gene: .; j_gene: TRBJ1-4; v_gene: TRBV7-2; abundance: once; CDR3aa: CASSPDRVPYEKLFF; CDR3nt: TGTGCCAGCAGCCCCGATAGGGTACCCTATGAAAAACTGTTTTTT
d_gene: TRBD1; j_gene: TRBJ2-2; v_gene: TRBV11-2; abundance: .; CDR3aa: CASSRWDRGNTGELFF; CDR3nt: TGTGCCAGCAGCCGATGGGACAGGGGGAACACCGGGGAGCTGTTTTTT
d_gene: .; j_gene: TRBJ1-1; v_gene: TRBV6-4; abundance: .; CDR3aa: CASSRTGNTEAFF; CDR3nt: TGTGCCAGCAGCCGCACAGGGAACACTGAAGCTTTCTTT